One sample yielded the 3 T cell receptor beta chains listed below, sequenced in a study of CD8 T cells in ankylosing spondylitis. Each CDR3 protein is one row after TCRdb ran MiXCR on the 5' RACE reads. The sample holds about 340,000 distinct CDR3 sequences, about 20% seen once. Source material: blood, either unsorted or a sorted T cell fraction (not recorded which). The receptors here all came from a male donor with ankylosing spondylitis or in good health (not recorded which).

This clonotype was counted between two and nine times. The J gene is TRBJ2-1, the V gene TRBV29-1; D is undetermined. The CDR3 extends over 12 amino acids. Germline CDR1 and CDR2: SQVTM and ANQGSEA. Trimming took off 7 bases at V and 4 bases at J, with 11 bases between the two ends. The CDR3 DNA sequence: TGCAGCGCCCCCGCCGGGTACAATGAGCAGTTCTTC. It codes for CSAPAGYNEQFF.

The genes are TRBV7-9 and TRBJ2-1; D is ambiguous. Trimming left V 5 bases short and J 0 bases short, with 17 bases between. The CDR3 has 17 amino acids. Germline CDR1 and CDR2: SEHNR and FQNEAQ (reference sequence). CDR3 coding DNA: TGTGCCAGCAGCGTCGGCGTTGAGCGCAGCTCCTACAATGAGCAGTTCTTC. Translation gives CASSVGVERSSYNEQFF.

This clonotype came up many times. This chain connects TRBV6-1 to TRBJ2-3; 10 bases map to TRBD2. Germline V gene sequence: CDR1 MNHNS, CDR2 SASEGT. V lost 4 bases to trimming and J lost 4 bases; unmatched junction nucleotides: 5. The CDR3 consists of 15 residues. For the CDR3, the DNA is TGTGCCAGCAGTGGAGCTAGCGGGGGAGCAGATACGCAGTATTTT. This translates into CASSGASGGADTQYF.